One and the same sample provided the 14 T cell receptor beta chains below, sequenced in a study of radiotherapy plus CTLA-4 blockade in lung cancer. The repertoire was sequenced with immunoSEQ multiplex PCR; TCRdb's copy has only in-frame clones and lacks some. The sample contains under 45,000 clones, roughly 79% of which appear only once. Sequencing used peripheral blood, obtained from a patient treated with radiotherapy plus ipilimumab. These receptors originate from a human donor with non-small cell lung cancer that progressed on radiotherapy plus ipilimumab.

This rearrangement joins TRBV5-6 to TRBJ2-2; D might be TRBD1 (6 bases). V lost 2 bases to trimming and J lost 4 bases, with 12 bases between them. This CDR3 is built from 15 residues. The germline CDR1 and CDR2 sequences are SGHDT and YYEEEE. The CDR3 DNA is TGTGCCAGCAGCTTCTGGGGACACATCACCGGGGAGCTGTTTTTT. Amino acids: CASSFWGHITGELFF. The variable domain in full, completed from reference TRBV5-6 and TRBJ2-2, reads DAGVTQSPTHLIKTRGQQVTLRCSPKSGHDTVSWYQQALGQGPQFIFQYYEEEERQRGNFPDRFSGHQFPNYSSELNVNALLLGDSALYLCASSFWGHITGELFFGEGSRLTVL.

The CDR3 DNA sequence: TGCGCCAGCAGCTTGGGGGGAGCGTTCCCCACAGATACGCAGTATTTT. Translation gives CASSLGGAFPTDTQYF. The chain uses TRBV5-1 and TRBJ2-3; perhaps TRBD2 as D (5 bases). The V end was cut by 0 bases, the J end by 2 bases, with 13 bases between. CDR3 size: 16 residues. The germline CDR1 and CDR2 sequences are SGHRS and YFSETQ.

The chain is built from TRBV7-9 and TRBJ1-2; tentative D call: TRBD1 (6 bases). The V end was cut by 5 bases, the J end by 4 bases, with 17 bases between. CDR3 length equals 15 residues. Germline loops: CDR1 SEHNR, CDR2 FQNEAQ (reference sequence). CDR3 DNA: TGTGCCAGCAGCCCCTCGACTACAGGGCTCTATGGCTACACCTTC. Protein product: CASSPSTTGLYGYTF.

This clone was counted a few times. The chain has TRBV4-3 and TRBJ1-2; the D gene is possibly TRBD1 (5 bases). Germline lookup yields CDR1 LGHNA and CDR2 YSLEER. This CDR3 spans 15 amino acids. V lost 0 bases and J lost 2, with 10 bases in between. For the CDR3, the DNA is TGCGCCAGCAGCCAAGATCTGACAGTAAACTATGGCTACACCTTC. Translated: CASSQDLTVNYGYTF.

This sequence joins TRBV4-1 and TRBJ2-5, with 7 bases that match TRBD1. The CDR3 is 17 amino acids. The V segment lost 3 bases and the J segment 0 bases; nucleotides outside the gene matches: 10. Germline assignment: CDR1 MGHRA and CDR2 YSYEKL. The CDR3 reads CASSQYPRGQNQETQYF. In nucleotides, the CDR3 is TGCGCCAGCAGCCAGTACCCTAGGGGACAGAACCAAGAGACCCAGTACTTC.

The chain has TRBV23-1 and TRBJ2-7; possibly TRBD1 for D (6 bases). TRBV23-1 is sorted into the ORF group, with uncertain function. The length of the CDR3 is 17 residues. The V end lost 0 bases, the J end lost 0 bases, and 15 bases lay between the germline ends. CDR3 in amino acids: CASSQSTQGTGSYEQYF. In DNA, the CDR3 is TGCGCCAGCAGTCAATCAACACAGGGTACAGGCTCCTACGAGCAGTACTTC.

V gene TRBV11-1 combines with J gene TRBJ2-1; 9 bases line up with TRBD2. The CDR3 is 12 amino acids. J was trimmed by 9 bases and V by 5 bases; bases with no gene match: 2. CDR1 and CDR2 from the germline V gene are SGHAT and FQDESV (reference sequence). The CDR3 sequence is CASSDSGSEQFF. CDR3 coding DNA: TGTGCCAGCAGCGATAGCGGGAGTGAGCAGTTCTTC.

Details on this clone: Its ends do not fully match the called genes, so a read error is possible. This sequence joins TRBV7-7 and TRBJ2-1; TRBD2 agrees at 12 bases. Per the germline V gene, CDR1 is SSHAT and CDR2 is FNYEAQ (reference sequence). The CDR3 is 16 amino acids. CDR3 protein: CASSFALAGGRDEQFF. CDR3 coding DNA: TGTGCTAGCAGCTTCGCTCTAGCGGGGGGGCGGGATGAGCAGTTCTTC.

The chain employs TRBV5-1 and TRBJ2-5, with 8 bases fitting TRBD1. V lost 3 bases, J lost 5 bases, and 3 bases stayed unmatched. The CDR3 runs 13 residues. CDR1 SGHRS and CDR2 YFSETQ come from the germline V gene. The CDR3 loop is CASSSGGSETQYF. The CDR3 coding sequence is TGCGCCAGCAGCTCAGGGGGCAGCGAGACCCAGTACTTC.

V gene TRBV2 combines with J gene TRBJ2-5; 8 bases map to TRBD1. The CDR3 totals 13 residues. The germline V gene encodes CDR1 SNHLY and CDR2 FYNNEI. V trimming: 8 bases; J trimming: 5 bases; junction bases outside the gene matches: 7. The CDR3 bases are TGTGCCAGCGACCTGACAGGGGACGAGACCCAGTACTTC. As protein: CASDLTGDETQYF.

This chain connects TRBV9 to TRBJ1-3, with D possibly matching TRBD1 (5 bases). This CDR3 is built from 15 residues. The germline gives CDR1 SGDLS, CDR2 YYNGEE. V dropped 2 bases and J dropped 0 bases, with 9 bases sitting between them. CDR3 sequence reads: CASSVYGASGNTIYF. The CDR3 DNA reads TGTGCCAGCAGCGTCTATGGGGCCTCTGGAAACACCATATATTTT. The entire variable domain, with the rest obtained from reference TRBV9 and TRBJ1-3, is as follows: DSGVTQTPKHLITATGQRVTLRCSPRSGDLSVYWYQQSLDQGLQFLIQYYNGEERAKGNILERFSAQQFPDLHSELNLSSLELGDSALYFCASSVYGASGNTIYFGEGSWLTVV.

This clone was observed a handful of times. This chain uses TRBV4-2 with TRBJ2-2; TRBD2 matches at 10 bases. The CDR3 contains 19 residues. Germline V gene data show CDR1 as LGHNA and CDR2 as YNFKEQ. Losses at the gene ends were 2 bases for V and 4 bases for J; bases not matched to a gene: 13. The CDR3 nucleotides are TGTGCCAGCAGCCAAAAAAGCGGGGGGGCACTTGAGGGCACCGGGGAGCTGTTTTTT. This encodes CASSQKSGGALEGTGELFF.

The chain is built from TRBV9 and TRBJ1-1; 7 nucleotides match TRBD1. The length of the CDR3 is 15 residues. J lost 10 bases, V lost 2 bases, and 14 bases had no gene match. The V gene's germline CDR1 is SGDLS and CDR2 YYNGEE. In nucleotides, the CDR3 is TGTGCCAGCAGCGTTTCCGACAGGGTAGTAGTTCCAGCTTTCTTT. Translated: CASSVSDRVVVPAFF.

The CDR3 DNA sequence: TGTGCCAGCAGTGGGAGAACAGGGGGCGAGTTCTATGGCTACACCTTC. This translates into CASSGRTGGEFYGYTF. This chain connects TRBV25-1 to TRBJ1-2; 9 bases are shared with TRBD1. CDR1 and CDR2 (germline): MGHDK, SYGVNS. With V trimmed by 4 bases and J by 4 bases, 10 bases remained unmatched. The CDR3 has 16 amino acids.